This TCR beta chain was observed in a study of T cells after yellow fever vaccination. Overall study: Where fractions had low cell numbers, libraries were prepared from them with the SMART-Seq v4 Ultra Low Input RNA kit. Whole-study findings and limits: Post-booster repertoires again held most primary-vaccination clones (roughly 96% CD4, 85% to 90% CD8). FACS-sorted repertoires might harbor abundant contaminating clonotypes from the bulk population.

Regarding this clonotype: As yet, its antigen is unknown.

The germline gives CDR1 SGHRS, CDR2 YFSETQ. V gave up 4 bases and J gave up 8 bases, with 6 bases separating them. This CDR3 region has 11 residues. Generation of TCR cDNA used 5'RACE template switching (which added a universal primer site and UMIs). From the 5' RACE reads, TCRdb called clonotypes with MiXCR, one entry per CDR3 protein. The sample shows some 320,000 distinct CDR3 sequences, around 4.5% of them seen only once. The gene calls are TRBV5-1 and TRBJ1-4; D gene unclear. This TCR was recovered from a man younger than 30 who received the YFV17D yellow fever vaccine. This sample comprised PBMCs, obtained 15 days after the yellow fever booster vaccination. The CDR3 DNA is TGCGCCAGCAGCCCCGGGGAAAAACTGTTTTTT. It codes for CASSPGEKLFF.